The 2 T cell receptor beta chains reported below all come from one sample, sequenced in a study of T cell clonality in common variable immunodeficiency. Only in-frame clones appear in the TCRdb table, and some are missing; sequencing was by immunoSEQ multiplex PCR. The profile covers 45,000 to 60,000 clones, none occurring a single time. The sample consisted of peripheral blood mononuclear cells. The receptors stem from a person aged 18 to 70 in good health.

This clone occurred many times. CDR3 bases read: TGTGCCAGCAGCTTAGGCCGAAAGGACACTGAA. It specifies CASSLGRKDTE. The whole CDR3 sequence reads CASSLGRKDTEAFF. This chain joins TRBV11-2 and TRBJ1-1; D unresolved. The CDR3 extends 3 residues past the end of the read, so its final part is completed from the germline J gene. The germline V and J ends were trimmed by 1 base and 3 bases, with 9 bases remaining between them. The CDR3 covers 14 residues. Germline V lookup: CDR1 SGHAT, CDR2 FQNNGV.

CDR3 region: CASSRSGLSSYEQYF. Incomplete CDR3 DNA: TGTGCCAGCAGCCGATCGGGACTGAGCTCCTACGAG. The chain employs TRBV4-2 and TRBJ2-7, with D perhaps matching TRBD2 (6 bases). The read ends 3 residues shy of where the CDR3 ends; the end is completed using the germline J gene. CDR1 is LGHNA and CDR2 is YNFKEQ in the germline V gene. The CDR3 has 15 residues. V was cut by 4 bases and J by 0 bases, with 13 bases left in between.